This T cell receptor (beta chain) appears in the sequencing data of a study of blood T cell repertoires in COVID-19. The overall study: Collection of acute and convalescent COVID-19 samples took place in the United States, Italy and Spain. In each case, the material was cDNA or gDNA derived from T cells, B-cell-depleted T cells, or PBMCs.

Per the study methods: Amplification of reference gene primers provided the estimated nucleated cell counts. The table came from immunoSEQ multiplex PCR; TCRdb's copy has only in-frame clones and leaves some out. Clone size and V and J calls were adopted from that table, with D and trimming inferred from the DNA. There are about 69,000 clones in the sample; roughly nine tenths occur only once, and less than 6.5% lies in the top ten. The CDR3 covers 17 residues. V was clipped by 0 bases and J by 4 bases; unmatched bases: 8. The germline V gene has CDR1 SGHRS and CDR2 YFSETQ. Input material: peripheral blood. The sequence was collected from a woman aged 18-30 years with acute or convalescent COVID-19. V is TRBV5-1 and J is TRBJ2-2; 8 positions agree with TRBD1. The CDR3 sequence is CASSLERPGGSTGELFF. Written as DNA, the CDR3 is TGCGCCAGCAGCTTGGAACGCCCAGGGGGCAGCACCGGGGAGCTGTTTTTT.